This is a list of T cell receptor beta chains from one sample in a study of cytomegalovirus exposure and HLA in healthy donors. Libraries were prepared by immunoSEQ multiplex PCR; TCRdb keeps only in-frame clonotypes and omits some of them. The sample lists about 190,000 clones, roughly four fifths occurring once. Input material: PBMCs. The receptors derive from a woman in her 30s in good health and CMV-seropositive. Each CDR3 is given with its conserved first and last residue. The D gene is left open where the match is weak. Some rows mark clone size as missing; the rest say once, few, many or name a class of expanded clone.

size	D	V	J	DNA	CDR3
.	.	TRBV28	TRBJ1-5	TGTGCCAGCAGGACCCGACAGGTTTTCTCTCAGCCCCAGCATTTT	CASRTRQVFSQPQHF
few	.	TRBV9	TRBJ1-1	TGTGCCAGCAGCGTCTTACCGACAGAGAACACTGAAGCTTTCTTT	CASSVLPTENTEAFF
.	TRBD2	TRBV27	TRBJ2-3	TGTGCCAGTAATGCGGGAGAGGGCCCAGATACGCAGTATTTT	CASNAGEGPDTQYF
.	.	TRBV5-5	TRBJ1-2	TGTGCCAGCAGCCCCTACCCCGCTAACTATGGCTACACCTTC	CASSPYPANYGYTF
.	TRBD2	TRBV11-2	TRBJ2-7	TGTGCCAGCAGCTTAGGTCGAATAGCGGGGATCTACGAGCAGTACTTC	CASSLGRIAGIYEQYF
.	TRBD1	TRBV5-4	TRBJ1-2	TGTGCCAGCAGCGCGGGACAGGGGCTCTATGGCTACACCTTC	CASSAGQGLYGYTF
.	TRBD2	TRBV28	TRBJ2-1	TGTGCCAGCAGTGAGCCGGCGACTAGCGGGAGGAATGAGCAGTTCTTC	CASSEPATSGRNEQFF
.	.	TRBV25-1	TRBJ1-1	TGTGCCAGCACAACCCATAGGGGACCACTAGCAGCTGAAGCTTTCTTT	CASTTHRGPLAAEAFF
once	.	TRBV7-9	TRBJ1-2	TGTGCCAGCAGCGGAGGCGGCGGCCGGGTTTCCGAGGGCTACACCTTC	CASSGGGGRVSEGYTF
.	.	TRBV11-2	TRBJ1-2	TGTGCCAGCAGCTTAGGGGGAGTCGAGAATGGCTACACCTTC	CASSLGGVENGYTF
.	.	TRBV28	TRBJ2-1	TGTGCCAGCAGTTCGGGGAACCGCTACAATGAGCAGTTCTTC	CASSSGNRYNEQFF
.	.	TRBV27	TRBJ1-6	TGTGCCAGCAGTCCCCTCCGAGGGGGAAATTCACCCCTCCACTTT	CASSPLRGGNSPLHF
.	.	TRBV18	TRBJ2-7	TGTGCCAGCTCACGGCCAGGGTTCGGGCAGTACTTC	CASSRPGFGQYF
.	TRBD2	TRBV10-1	TRBJ2-4	TGCGCCAGCCGCTCGGGACTAGCGGGAAAGTGGGAAAACATTCAGTACTTC	CASRSGLAGKWENIQYF
.	.	TRBV5-1	TRBJ2-7	TGCGCCAGCAGCCCGCCTAGCGACGAGCAGTACTTC	CASSPPSDEQYF
.	TRBD1	TRBV27	TRBJ1-1	TGTGCCAGCAGCCGGGACAGGAACACTGAAGCTTTCTTT	CASSRDRNTEAFF
.	.	TRBV15	TRBJ1-2	TGTGCCACCAGCAGCCGGGTCGCTGAGGACTATGGCTACACCTTC	CATSSRVAEDYGYTF
.	TRBD2	TRBV27	TRBJ2-7	TGTGCCAGCAGATCCCGACCCGGGACTAGCGTTATAAGCTCCTACGAGCAGTACTTC	CASRSRPGTSVISSYEQYF
.	TRBD1	TRBV25-1	TRBJ2-7	TGTGCCAGCGCGACAGGGGCCTACGAGCAGTACTTC	CASATGAYEQYF
.	TRBD1	TRBV7-2	TRBJ2-5	TGTGCCAGCAGCTTAGTAAAGGGCAGGGGGTACCAAGAGACCCAGTACTTC	CASSLVKGRGYQETQYF
.	.	TRBV6-1	TRBJ1-1	TGTGCCAGCGGGGGGGGGTGGGAATACACTGAAGCTTTCTTT	CASGGGWEYTEAFF
.	.	TRBV19	TRBJ1-2	TGTGCCAGTAGTAGCCGGGACAACCACGAAGGCTACACCTTC	CASSSRDNHEGYTF
once	.	TRBV2	TRBJ1-4	TGTGCCAGCAGGGCGAGGAGCGGAGAAAAACTGTTTTTT	CASRARSGEKLFF
.	.	TRBV6-1	TRBJ1-2	TGTGCCAGCAGTGAAGCCATCCAGAATACTAACTATGGCTACACCTTC	CASSEAIQNTNYGYTF
.	TRBD2	TRBV19	TRBJ2-2	TGTGCCAGTACCTATGGGCTAGCGGGCACCGGGGAGCTGTTTTTT	CASTYGLAGTGELFF
few	.	TRBV28	TRBJ1-1	TGTGCCAGCAGTTTAGGGGAGGGCACTGAAGCTTTCTTT	CASSLGEGTEAFF
.	.	TRBV28	TRBJ1-1	TGTGCCAGCAGTTTAGGGGCTAGGGGCACTGAAGCTTTCTTT	CASSLGARGTEAFF
.	.	TRBV28	TRBJ1-1	TGTGCCAGCAGCCACCGGGGAGGGAAGGGGACTGAAGCTTTCTTT	CASSHRGGKGTEAFF
.	.	TRBV9	TRBJ2-1	TGTGCCAGCAGCGGAAGTAGCCCGGAGCGGGCCTCCTACAATGAGCAGTTCTTC	CASSGSSPERASYNEQFF
.	TRBD2	TRBV11-2	TRBJ2-1	TGTGCCAGCAGCTTATCAAGCGGGAGGCCCAGCTCCTACAATGAGCAGTTCTTC	CASSLSSGRPSSYNEQFF
.	TRBD1	TRBV6-4	TRBJ1-2	TGTGCCAGCAGACAGACAGGGGGTGGCTACACCTTC	CASRQTGGGYTF
.	.	TRBV29-1	TRBJ2-1	TGCAGCGGAGCCTTTACCATTTACAATGAGCAGTTCTTC	CSGAFTIYNEQFF
once	.	TRBV7-9	TRBJ2-5	TGTGCCAGCAGCTTAGGCCAGCAAGAGACCCAGTACTTC	CASSLGQQETQYF
.	TRBD1	TRBV19	TRBJ1-2	TGTGCCAGTAGTATAGGTATCGGAGACAGGGTGCTTTCCGGCTACACCTTC	CASSIGIGDRVLSGYTF
.	TRBD1	TRBV2	TRBJ2-7	TGTGCCAGCAGCCGGGACAGCTACGAGCAGTACTTC	CASSRDSYEQYF
.	TRBD2	TRBV19	TRBJ2-2	TGTGCCAGTAGTATATCCGGGGGGATCCCGTCCGGGGAGCTGTTTTTT	CASSISGGIPSGELFF
.	.	TRBV11-1	TRBJ2-7	TGTGCCAGCAGCCTAGTCAGGGGCGGCGAGCAGTACTTC	CASSLVRGGEQYF
.	.	TRBV11-2	TRBJ2-7	TGTGCCAGCAGCTTAGGACCGGGTTCCTACGAGCAGTACTTC	CASSLGPGSYEQYF
.	.	TRBV28	TRBJ2-4	TGTGCCAGCAGCCGAGGAGGCTTTGCCAAAAACATTCAGTACTTC	CASSRGGFAKNIQYF